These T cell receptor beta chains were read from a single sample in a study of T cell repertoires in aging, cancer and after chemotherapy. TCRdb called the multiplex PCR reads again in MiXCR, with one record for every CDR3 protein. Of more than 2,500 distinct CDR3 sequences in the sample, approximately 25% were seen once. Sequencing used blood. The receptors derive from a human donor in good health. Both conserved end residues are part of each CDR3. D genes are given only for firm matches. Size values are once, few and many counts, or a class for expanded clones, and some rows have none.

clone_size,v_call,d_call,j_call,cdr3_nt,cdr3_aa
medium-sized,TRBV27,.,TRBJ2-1,TGTGCCAGCAGTGAGGTGGACAGCCCCTACAATGAGCAGTTCTTC,CASSEVDSPYNEQFF
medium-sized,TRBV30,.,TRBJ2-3,TGTGCCTGGGGCTTGGATACGCAGTATTTT,CAWGLDTQYF
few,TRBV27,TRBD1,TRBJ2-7,TGTGCCAGCAGTCCACAGGGGGTTGAAGCCTACGAGCAGTACTTC,CASSPQGVEAYEQYF
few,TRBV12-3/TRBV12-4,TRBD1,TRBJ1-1,TGTGCCAGCAGTTCGACAGGGGCACCTAACACTGAAGCTTTCTTT,CASSSTGAPNTEAFF
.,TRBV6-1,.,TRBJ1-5,TGTGCCAGCAGTGAAGGCCTGGAACAGGGCAACTATAGCAATCAGCCCCAGCATTTT,CASSEGLEQGNYSNQPQHF
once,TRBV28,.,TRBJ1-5,TGTGCCAGCAGTTTGGACAGTTCTGAGCCCCAGCATTTT,CASSLDSSEPQHF
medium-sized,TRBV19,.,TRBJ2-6,TGTGCCAGTACCCCGGGGACGTCTGGGGCCAACGTCCTGACTTTC,CASTPGTSGANVLTF
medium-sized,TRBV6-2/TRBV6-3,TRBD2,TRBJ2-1,TGTGCCAGCACCTGGCTAGCGGGAGCTGATGAGCAGTTCTTC,CASTWLAGADEQFF
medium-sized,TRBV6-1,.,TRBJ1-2,TGTGCCAGCAGTGAAGGCTATGGCTACACCTTC,CASSEGYGYTF
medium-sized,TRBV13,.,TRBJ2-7,TGTGCCAGCAGCTTAATGCCCCGAGGAGACGAGCAGTACTTC,CASSLMPRGDEQYF
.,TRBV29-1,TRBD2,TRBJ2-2,TGCAGCGCCATAGCGGGAGATACCGGGGAGCTGTTTTTT,CSAIAGDTGELFF
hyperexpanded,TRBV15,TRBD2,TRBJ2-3,TGTGCCACCAGCAGATCTAGCGGGAGCGCCCCAGATACGCAGTATTTT,CATSRSSGSAPDTQYF
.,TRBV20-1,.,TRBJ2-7,TGCAGTGCTAGAGATACGGAAAAGGGGACTTACGAGCAGTACTTC,CSARDTEKGTYEQYF
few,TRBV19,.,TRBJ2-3,TGTGCCAGTAGTATAGATCGATTGCGGACGCAGTATTTT,CASSIDRLRTQYF
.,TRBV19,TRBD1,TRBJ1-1,TGTGCCGGTAGGGGGACAGGCGAGAACACTGAAGCTTTCTTT,CAGRGTGENTEAFF
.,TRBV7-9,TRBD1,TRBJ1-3,TGTGCCAGCAGTCGGACAGGGTCTGGAAACACCATATATTTT,CASSRTGSGNTIYF
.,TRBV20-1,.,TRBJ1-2,TGCAGTGCGACTGAGTCTGGAGCCTATGGCCACACCTTC,CSATESGAYGHTF
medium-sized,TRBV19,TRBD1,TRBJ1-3,TGTGCCAGCAAAAACAGGGGGCCTGGTGGAAACACCATATATTTT,CASKNRGPGGNTIYF
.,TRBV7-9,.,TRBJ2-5,TGTGCCAGCAGCTTGAATTCCGGCCAAGAGACCCAGTACTTC,CASSLNSGQETQYF
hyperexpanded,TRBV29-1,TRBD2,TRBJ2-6,TGCAGCGTTTTGGAAAAGGGACTACTGATCTCTGGGGCCAACGTCCTGACTTTC,CSVLEKGLLISGANVLTF
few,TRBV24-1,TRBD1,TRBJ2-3,TGTGCCACCAGTGACCTCGGACAGGGAGACACAGATACGCAGTATTTT,CATSDLGQGDTDTQYF
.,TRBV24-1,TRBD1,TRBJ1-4,TGTGCCACCAGTGACTGGACAGGGGGGGGCGAAAAACTGTTTTTT,CATSDWTGGGEKLFF
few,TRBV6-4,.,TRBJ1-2,TGTGCCAGTATCCTTGACGGATACTATGGCTACACCTTC,CASILDGYYGYTF
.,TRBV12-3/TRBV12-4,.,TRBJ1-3,TGTGCCAGCAGTTTAGCCCGGACGGAATACTCTGGAAACACCATATATTTT,CASSLARTEYSGNTIYF
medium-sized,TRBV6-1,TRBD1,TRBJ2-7,TGTGCCAGCAGTGATCCAGGGGGCGGCTACGAGCAGTACTTC,CASSDPGGGYEQYF
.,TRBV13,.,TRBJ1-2,TGTGCCAGCAGCACAACCGGGAGTAACTATGGCTACACCTTC,CASSTTGSNYGYTF
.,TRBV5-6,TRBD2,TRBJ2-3,TGTGCCAGCAGCAACAGACTAGCGGGAGGATACACAGATACGCAGTATTTT,CASSNRLAGGYTDTQYF
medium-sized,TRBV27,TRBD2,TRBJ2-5,TGTGCCAGCAGTACCCCGGATAGCGGGAGGGAGACCCAGTACTTC,CASSTPDSGRETQYF
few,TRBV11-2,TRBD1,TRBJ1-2,TGTGCCAGCAGCTTAACAGGGGAGTCCCCCGTCTATGGCTACACCTTC,CASSLTGESPVYGYTF
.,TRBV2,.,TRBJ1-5,TGTGCCAGCAGCGAGGCCGGGAACAATCAGCCCCAGCATTTT,CASSEAGNNQPQHF
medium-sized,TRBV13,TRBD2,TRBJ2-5,TGTGCCAGCAGGAGGCTAGCGGGTCCCCAAGAGACCCAGTACTTC,CASRRLAGPQETQYF
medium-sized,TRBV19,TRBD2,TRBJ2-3,TGTGCCAGTACCCGGACTAGCGGACGCACAGATACGCAGTATTTT,CASTRTSGRTDTQYF
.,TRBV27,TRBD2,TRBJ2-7,TGTGCCAGCAGTTTCGGTAGCGGGAGGAGCTCCTACGAGCAGTACTTC,CASSFGSGRSSYEQYF
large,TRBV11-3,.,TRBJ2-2,TGTGCCAGCAGCCCGATAGCTTCGGGCACCGGGGAGCTGTTTTTT,CASSPIASGTGELFF
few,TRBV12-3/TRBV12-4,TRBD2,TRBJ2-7,TGTGCCAGCAGCACCACTAGCGGGAGCTACGAGCAGTACTTC,CASSTTSGSYEQYF
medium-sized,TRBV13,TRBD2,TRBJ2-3,TGTGCCAGCAGCTCCTTCCTAGCGGGAGGTCGACGAGGAACAGATACGCAGTATTTT,CASSSFLAGGRRGTDTQYF
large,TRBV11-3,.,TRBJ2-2,TGTGCCAGCAGCCCACGAGGTGGCGGGGAGCTGTTTTTT,CASSPRGGGELFF
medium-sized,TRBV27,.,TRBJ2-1,TGTGCCAGCAGGCCGGGACCCGGTGAGGGGAATGAGCAGTTCTTC,CASRPGPGEGNEQFF
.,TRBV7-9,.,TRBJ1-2,TGTGCCAGCAGCCTGCGACAGGCCCGAAGGGATGGCTACACCTTC,CASSLRQARRDGYTF
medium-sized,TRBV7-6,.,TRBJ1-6,TGTGCCAGCAGCTTGGGAGGTGGGGACTATAATTCACCCCTCCACTTT,CASSLGGGDYNSPLHF
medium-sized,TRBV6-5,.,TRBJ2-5,TGTGCCAGCAGTACGAGACAGACCCAAGAGACCCAGTACTTC,CASSTRQTQETQYF
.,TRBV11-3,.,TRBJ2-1,TGTGCCAGCAGCTCCAAAGCGGCCAATGAGCAGTTCTTC,CASSSKAANEQFF
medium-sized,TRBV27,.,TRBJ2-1,TGTGCCAGCAGTTTGGACGTGGTGGCCTACAATGAGCAGTTCTTC,CASSLDVVAYNEQFF
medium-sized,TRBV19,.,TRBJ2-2,TGTGCCAGTAACCCCGCAGCCACGAACACCGGGGAGCTGTTTTTT,CASNPAATNTGELFF
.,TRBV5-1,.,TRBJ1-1,TGCGCCAGCAGCTTGGTTCCATCTGAAGCTTTCTTT,CASSLVPSEAFF
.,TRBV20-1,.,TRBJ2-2,TGCAGTGCTAGTCCCGGGACTTCTCCCTTGAGCGGGGAGCTGTTTTTT,CSASPGTSPLSGELFF
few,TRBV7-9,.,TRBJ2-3,TGTGCCAGCACCGGACTTTATAGCACAGATACGCAGTATTTT,CASTGLYSTDTQYF
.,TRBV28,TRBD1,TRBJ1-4,TGTGCCAGCAGCCATACAGGGGGCGGAGAAAAACTGTTTTTT,CASSHTGGGEKLFF
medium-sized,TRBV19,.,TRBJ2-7,TGTGCCAGTAGTGTACCCCCAGGTTGGATCTACGAGCAGTACTTC,CASSVPPGWIYEQYF
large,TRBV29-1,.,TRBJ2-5,TGCAGCGTAGGACCTCAAGAGACCCAGTACTTC,CSVGPQETQYF